The sequence of this TCR beta chain was determined in a study of shared clonotypes between healthy human individuals. Findings of the study overall: Naive CD4 clonotype sharing across a few donors was 5% to 6%. Generation probabilities of non-shared clonotypes were lower (relative to those shared by all four donors).

Germline loops: CDR1 SQVTM, CDR2 ANQGSEA. V lost 2 bases, J lost 5 bases, and 15 bases lay in between. The CDR3 spans 14 residues. Worth noting for this clone: The antigen remains unidentified.

Data came from immunoSEQ multiplex PCR; TCRdb stores just in-frame clones and leaves some out. This sample has 600,000 to 750,000 clones; over 60% occur once, and the top ten carry 1.8%. This chain uses TRBV29-1 with TRBJ1-1; a possible D gene is TRBD1 (5 bases). Material for sequencing was memory CD4+ T cells sorted from blood. Subset: CD45RA-negative fraction. This TCR derives from a woman aged 30 to 39 in good health. CDR3 DNA: TGCAGCGTTGAATCGGCGGAGGGGTTGACTGAAGCTTTCTTT. Protein: CSVESAEGLTEAFF.